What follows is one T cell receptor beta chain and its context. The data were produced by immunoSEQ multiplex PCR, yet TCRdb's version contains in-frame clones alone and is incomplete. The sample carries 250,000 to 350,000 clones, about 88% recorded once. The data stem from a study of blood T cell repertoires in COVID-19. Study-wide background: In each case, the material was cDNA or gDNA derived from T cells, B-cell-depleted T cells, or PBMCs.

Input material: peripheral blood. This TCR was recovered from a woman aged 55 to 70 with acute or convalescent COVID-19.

The CDR3 sequence is CASSSRPGQGNYGYTF. The CDR3 DNA reads TGTGCCAGCAGCTCAAGACCGGGACAGGGCAACTATGGCTACACCTTC. This chain links TRBV9 with TRBJ1-2, with TRBD1 identical over 9 bases. Germline-derived CDR1 and CDR2 are SGDLS and YYNGEE. This CDR3 has 16 residues. The trim removed 4 bases at V and 2 bases at J, leaving 9 bases unmatched.